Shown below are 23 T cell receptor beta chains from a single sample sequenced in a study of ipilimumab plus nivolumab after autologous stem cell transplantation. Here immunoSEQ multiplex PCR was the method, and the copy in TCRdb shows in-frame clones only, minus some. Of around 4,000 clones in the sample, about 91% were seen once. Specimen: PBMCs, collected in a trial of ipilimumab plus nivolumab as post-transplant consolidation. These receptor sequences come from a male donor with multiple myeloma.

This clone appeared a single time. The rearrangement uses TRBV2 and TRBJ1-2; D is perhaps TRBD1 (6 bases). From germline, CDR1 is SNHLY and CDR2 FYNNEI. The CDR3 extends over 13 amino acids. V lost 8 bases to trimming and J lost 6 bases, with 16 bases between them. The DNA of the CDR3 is TGTGCCAGCCGTACAGGGCCCCCGGATGGCTACACCTTC. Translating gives CASRTGPPDGYTF.

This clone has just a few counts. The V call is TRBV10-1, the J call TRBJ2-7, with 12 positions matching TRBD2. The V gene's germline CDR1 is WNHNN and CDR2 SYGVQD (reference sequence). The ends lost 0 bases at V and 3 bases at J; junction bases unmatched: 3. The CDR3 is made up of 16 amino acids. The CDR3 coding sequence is TGCGCCAGCAGTGAGTCGGTACTAGCGGGAGGCTACGAGCAGTACTTC. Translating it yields CASSESVLAGGYEQYF.

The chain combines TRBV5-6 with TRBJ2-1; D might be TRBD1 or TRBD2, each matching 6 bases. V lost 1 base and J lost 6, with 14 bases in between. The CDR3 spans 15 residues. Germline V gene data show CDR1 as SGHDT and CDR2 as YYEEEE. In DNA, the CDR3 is TGTGCCAGCAGCTTGCCGCAGGGGCGGGGCAATGAGCAGTTCTTC. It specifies CASSLPQGRGNEQFF.

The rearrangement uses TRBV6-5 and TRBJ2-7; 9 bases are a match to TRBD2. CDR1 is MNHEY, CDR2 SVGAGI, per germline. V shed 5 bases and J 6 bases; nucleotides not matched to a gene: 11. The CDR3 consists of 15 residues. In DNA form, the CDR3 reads TGTGCCAGCAGTGGCAGAGGGGCGGGAGGGTTCGAGCAGTACTTC. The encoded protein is CASSGRGAGGFEQYF.

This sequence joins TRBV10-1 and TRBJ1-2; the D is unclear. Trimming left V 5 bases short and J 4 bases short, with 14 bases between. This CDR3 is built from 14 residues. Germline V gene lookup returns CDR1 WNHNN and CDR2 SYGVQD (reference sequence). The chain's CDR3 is CASSCRRKTYGYTF. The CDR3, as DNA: TGCGCCAGCAGTTGTAGGCGAAAGACCTATGGCTACACCTTC.

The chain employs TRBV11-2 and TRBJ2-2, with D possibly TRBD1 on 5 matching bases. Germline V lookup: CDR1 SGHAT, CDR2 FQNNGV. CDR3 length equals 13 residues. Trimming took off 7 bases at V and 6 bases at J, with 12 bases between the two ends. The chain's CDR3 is CASIRLGPGELFF. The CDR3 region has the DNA TGTGCCAGCATTAGGCTGGGGCCCGGGGAGCTGTTTTTT.

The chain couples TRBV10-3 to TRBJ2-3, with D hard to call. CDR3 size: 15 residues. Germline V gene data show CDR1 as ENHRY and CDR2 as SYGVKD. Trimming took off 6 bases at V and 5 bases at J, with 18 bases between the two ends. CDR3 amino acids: CAIRALDRAQDTQYF. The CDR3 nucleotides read TGTGCCATCAGGGCCCTAGATAGGGCACAAGATACGCAGTATTTT.

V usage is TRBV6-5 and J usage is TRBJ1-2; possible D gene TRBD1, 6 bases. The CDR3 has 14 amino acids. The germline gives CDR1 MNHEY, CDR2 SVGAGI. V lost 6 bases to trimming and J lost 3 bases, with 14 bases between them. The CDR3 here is CASRRTTGDYGYTF. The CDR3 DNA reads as TGTGCCAGCAGGAGGACGACAGGCGACTATGGCTACACCTTC.

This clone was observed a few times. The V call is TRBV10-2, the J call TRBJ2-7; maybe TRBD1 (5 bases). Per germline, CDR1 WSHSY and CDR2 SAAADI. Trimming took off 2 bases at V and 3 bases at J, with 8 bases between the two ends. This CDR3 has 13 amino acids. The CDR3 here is CASSEDSLYEQYF. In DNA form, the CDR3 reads TGCGCCAGCAGTGAGGACAGCCTCTACGAGCAGTACTTC.

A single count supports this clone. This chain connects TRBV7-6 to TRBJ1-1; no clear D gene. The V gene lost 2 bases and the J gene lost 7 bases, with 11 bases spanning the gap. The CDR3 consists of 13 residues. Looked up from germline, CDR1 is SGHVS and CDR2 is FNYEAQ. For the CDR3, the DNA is TGTGCCAGCAGCTTAAGTTTACGGGGTGAAGCTTTCTTT. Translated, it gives CASSLSLRGEAFF.

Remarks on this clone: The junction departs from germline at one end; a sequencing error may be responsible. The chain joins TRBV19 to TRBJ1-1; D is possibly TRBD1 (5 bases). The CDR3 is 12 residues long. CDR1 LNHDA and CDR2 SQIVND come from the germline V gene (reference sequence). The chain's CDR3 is CVSSNAIRVAFF. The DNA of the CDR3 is TGTGTCAGTAGTAACGCCATCAGGGTGGCTTTCTTT.

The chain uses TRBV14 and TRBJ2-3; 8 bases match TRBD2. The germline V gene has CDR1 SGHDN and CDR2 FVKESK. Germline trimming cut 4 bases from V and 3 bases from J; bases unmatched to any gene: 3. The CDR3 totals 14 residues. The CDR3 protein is CASSPGLATDTQYF. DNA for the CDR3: TGTGCCAGCAGCCCAGGACTAGCAACAGATACGCAGTATTTT.

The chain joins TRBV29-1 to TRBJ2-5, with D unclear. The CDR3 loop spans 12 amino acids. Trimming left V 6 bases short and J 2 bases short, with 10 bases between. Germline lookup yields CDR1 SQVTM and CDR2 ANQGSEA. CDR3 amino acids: CSVWGNQETQYF. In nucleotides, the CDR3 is TGCAGCGTGTGGGGAAATCAAGAGACCCAGTACTTC. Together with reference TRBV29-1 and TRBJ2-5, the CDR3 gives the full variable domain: SAVISQKPSRDICQRGTSLTIQCQVDSQVTMMFWYRQQPGQSLTLIATANQGSEATYESGFVIDKFPISRPNLTFSTLTVSNMSPEDSSIYLCSVWGNQETQYFGPGTRLLVL.

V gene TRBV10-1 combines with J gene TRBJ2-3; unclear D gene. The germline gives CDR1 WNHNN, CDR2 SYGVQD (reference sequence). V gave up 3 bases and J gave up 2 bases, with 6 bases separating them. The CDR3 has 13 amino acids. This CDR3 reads CASSDPPTDTQYF. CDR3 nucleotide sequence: TGCGCCAGCAGTGATCCCCCCACAGATACGCAGTATTTT.

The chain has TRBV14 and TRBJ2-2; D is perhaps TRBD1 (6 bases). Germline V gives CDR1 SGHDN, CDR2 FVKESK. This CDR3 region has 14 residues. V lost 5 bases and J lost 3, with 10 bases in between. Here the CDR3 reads CASSRSGDTGELFF. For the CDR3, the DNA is TGTGCCAGCAGCAGATCAGGGGACACCGGGGAGCTGTTTTTT. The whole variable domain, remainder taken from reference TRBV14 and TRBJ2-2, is EAGVTQFPSHSVIEKGQTVTLRCDPISGHDNLYWYRRVMGKEIKFLLHFVKESKQDESGMPNNRFLAERTGGTYSTLKVQPAELEDSGVYFCASSRSGDTGELFFGEGSRLTVL.

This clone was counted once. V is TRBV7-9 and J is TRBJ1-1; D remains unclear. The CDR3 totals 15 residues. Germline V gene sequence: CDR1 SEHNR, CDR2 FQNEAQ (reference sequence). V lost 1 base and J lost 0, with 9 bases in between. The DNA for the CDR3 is TGTGCCAGCAGCTTAGACGGGCAAATGAACACTGAAGCTTTCTTT. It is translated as CASSLDGQMNTEAFF.

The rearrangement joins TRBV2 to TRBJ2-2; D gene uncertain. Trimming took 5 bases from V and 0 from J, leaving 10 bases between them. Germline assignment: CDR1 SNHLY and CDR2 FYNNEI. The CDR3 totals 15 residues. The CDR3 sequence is CASSPLAANTGELFF. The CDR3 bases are TGTGCCAGCAGTCCTTTGGCGGCGAACACCGGGGAGCTGTTTTTT.

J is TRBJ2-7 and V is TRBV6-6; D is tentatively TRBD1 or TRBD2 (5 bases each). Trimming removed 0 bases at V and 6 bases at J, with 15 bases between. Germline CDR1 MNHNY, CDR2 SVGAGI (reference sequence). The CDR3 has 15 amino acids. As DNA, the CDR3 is TGTGCCAGCAGTTACTCCCGGGACGTAAGAAGCGAGCAGTACTTC. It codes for CASSYSRDVRSEQYF.

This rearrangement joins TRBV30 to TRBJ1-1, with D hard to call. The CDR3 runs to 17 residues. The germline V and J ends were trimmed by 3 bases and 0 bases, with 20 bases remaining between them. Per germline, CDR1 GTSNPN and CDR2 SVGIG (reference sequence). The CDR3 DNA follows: TGTGCCTGGAGAAAGCCCGGCCCGAGGCTTATGAACACTGAAGCTTTCTTT. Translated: CAWRKPGPRLMNTEAFF.

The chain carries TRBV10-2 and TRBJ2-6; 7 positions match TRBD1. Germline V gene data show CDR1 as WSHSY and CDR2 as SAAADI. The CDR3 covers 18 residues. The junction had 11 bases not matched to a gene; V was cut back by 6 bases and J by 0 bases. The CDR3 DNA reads TGCGCCAGCAGAGCCCTGACAGGGCCAAGCTCTGGGGCCAACGTCCTGACTTTC. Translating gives CASRALTGPSSGANVLTF.

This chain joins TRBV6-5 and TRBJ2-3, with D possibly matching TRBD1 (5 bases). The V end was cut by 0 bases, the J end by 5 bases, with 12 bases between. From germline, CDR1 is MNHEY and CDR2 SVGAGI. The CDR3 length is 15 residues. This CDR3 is CASSYSFGAEDTQYF. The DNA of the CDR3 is TGTGCCAGCAGTTACTCGTTTGGGGCGGAAGATACGCAGTATTTT.

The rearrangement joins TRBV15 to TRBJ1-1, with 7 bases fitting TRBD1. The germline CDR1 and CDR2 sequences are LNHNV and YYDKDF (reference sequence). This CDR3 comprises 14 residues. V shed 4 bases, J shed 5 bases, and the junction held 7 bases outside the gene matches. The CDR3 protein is CATSTDREGTEAFF. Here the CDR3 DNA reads TGTGCCACCAGCACCGACAGGGAGGGTACTGAAGCTTTCTTT. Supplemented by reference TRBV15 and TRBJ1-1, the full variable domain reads DAMVIQNPRYQVTQFGKPVTLSCSQTLNHNVMYWYQQKSSQAPKLLFHYYDKDFNNEADTPDNFQSRRPNTSFCFLDIRSPGLGDTAMYLCATSTDREGTEAFFGQGTRLTVV.

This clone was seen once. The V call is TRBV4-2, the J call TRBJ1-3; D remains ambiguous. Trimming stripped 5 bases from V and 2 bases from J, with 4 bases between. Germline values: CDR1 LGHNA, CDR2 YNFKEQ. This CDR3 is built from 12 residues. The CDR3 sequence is CASSTPGNTIYF. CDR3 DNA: TGTGCCAGCAGCACGCCTGGAAACACCATATATTTT.